This is a list of T cell receptor beta chains from one sample in a study of spatial heterogeneity in lung cancer. Using its own MiXCR run on the 5' RACE reads, TCRdb lists one record per CDR3 protein. Of more than 80,000 distinct CDR3 sequences detected, about an eighth appear once; the ten largest clones hold about 41%. The sample consisted of PBMCs, taken at surgery. Source of these receptors: a male donor with early-stage non-small cell lung cancer. CDR3s include the opening cysteine and the closing phenylalanine or tryptophan. The D gene is left open where the match is weak. A row's size may be missing; if present it is once, few, many or a size class.

d_call j_call clone_size cdr3_length v_call cdr3_aa cdr3_nt
TRBD1 TRBJ1-6 - 17 TRBV27 CASSFRARQGGNSPLHF TGTGCCAGCAGTTTCAGGGCCCGACAGGGGGGCAATTCACCCCTCCACTTT
- TRBJ2-5 - 16 TRBV7-3 CASSLNGPGVGETQYF TGTGCCAGCAGCTTAAACGGCCCTGGGGTAGGAGAGACCCAGTACTTC
- TRBJ2-5 many 13 TRBV5-1 CASSGWPQETQYF TGCGCCAGCAGTGGCTGGCCCCAAGAGACCCAGTACTTC
- TRBJ2-5 - 13 TRBV12-3/TRBV12-4 CASSLIDSETQYF TGTGCCAGCAGTTTAATTGACTCAGAGACCCAGTACTTC
TRBD2 TRBJ2-6 many 15 TRBV12-3/TRBV12-4 CAIKAGAAGANVLTF TGTGCCATAAAAGCGGGGGCGGCTGGGGCCAACGTCCTGACTTTC
- TRBJ2-3 - 13 TRBV4-1 CASSQVGTSTQYF TGCGCCAGCAGCCAAGTAGGCACCAGTACGCAGTATTTT
- TRBJ2-5 few 15 TRBV3-1 CASSQEPRPGETQYF TGTGCCAGCAGCCAAGAGCCCCGTCCTGGCGAGACCCAGTACTTC
TRBD1 TRBJ1-6 few 15 TRBV7-2 CASSPGQGRDSPLHF TGTGCCAGCAGCCCCGGACAGGGAAGGGATTCACCCCTCCACTTT
TRBD1 TRBJ2-3 - 14 TRBV4-3 CASSQSRGLDTQYF TGCGCCAGCAGCCAATCCAGGGGGCTAGATACGCAGTATTTT
TRBD2 TRBJ2-7 few 16 TRBV12-3/TRBV12-4 CASSLGETSGSYEQYF TGTGCCAGCAGTTTAGGAGAAACTAGCGGGAGTTACGAGCAGTACTTC
- TRBJ2-1 - 14 TRBV7-3 CASSLLANHNEQFF TGTGCCAGCAGCTTATTAGCGAATCACAATGAGCAGTTCTTC
- TRBJ1-5 - 15 TRBV4-3 CASSQDFGSNRPQHF TGCGCCAGCAGCCAAGATTTTGGCAGCAATCGGCCCCAGCATTTT
- TRBJ1-4 - 14 TRBV7-2 CASTLPGFNEKLFF TGTGCCAGCACCTTACCAGGGTTCAATGAAAAACTGTTTTTT
TRBD1 TRBJ2-7 - 14 TRBV20-1 CSANRQGYPYEQYF TGCAGTGCTAACCGACAGGGATATCCCTACGAGCAGTACTTC
TRBD2 TRBJ2-7 few 16 TRBV28 CASSLIGGLAPYAQYF TGTGCCAGCAGTCTCATAGGGGGACTAGCGCCTTACGCGCAGTACTTC
- TRBJ1-6 - 16 TRBV2 CASRVDKSSYNSPLHF TGTGCCAGCAGGGTCGACAAGAGCTCCTATAATTCACCCCTCCACTTT
- TRBJ2-2 many 17 TRBV9 CASSVLGHPGNTGELFF TGTGCCAGCAGCGTACTGGGACACCCAGGAAACACCGGGGAGCTGTTTTTT
- TRBJ1-1 many 15 TRBV20-1 CSAGRQDGKDTEAFF TGCAGTGCTGGGAGACAGGATGGGAAGGACACTGAAGCTTTCTTT
- TRBJ2-2 - 13 TRBV20-1 CSAAQGGGGELFF TGCAGTGCCGCGCAGGGGGGAGGCGGGGAGCTGTTTTTT
- TRBJ1-2 - 12 TRBV5-1 CASSLGSHGYTF TGCGCCAGCAGCTTGGGTTCGCATGGCTACACCTTC